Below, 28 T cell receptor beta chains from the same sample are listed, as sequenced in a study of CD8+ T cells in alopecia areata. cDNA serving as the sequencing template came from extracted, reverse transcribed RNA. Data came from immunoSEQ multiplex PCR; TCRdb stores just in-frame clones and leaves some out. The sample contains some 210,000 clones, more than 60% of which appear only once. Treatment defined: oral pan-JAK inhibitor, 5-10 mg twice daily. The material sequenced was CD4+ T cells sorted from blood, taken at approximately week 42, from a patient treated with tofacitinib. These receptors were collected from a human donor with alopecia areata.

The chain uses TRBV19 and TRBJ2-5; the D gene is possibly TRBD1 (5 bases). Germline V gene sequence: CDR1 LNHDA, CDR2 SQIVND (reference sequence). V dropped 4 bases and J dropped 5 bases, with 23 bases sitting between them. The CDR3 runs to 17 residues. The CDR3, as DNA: TGTGCCAGTAGTAATCATGGCGGACCCCGGGCAGGGGAGACCCAGTACTTC. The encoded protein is CASSNHGGPRAGETQYF.

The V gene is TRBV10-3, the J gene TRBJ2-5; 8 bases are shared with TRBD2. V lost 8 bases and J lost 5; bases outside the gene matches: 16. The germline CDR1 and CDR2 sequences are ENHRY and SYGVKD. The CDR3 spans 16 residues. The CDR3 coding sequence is TGTGCCATCGGCCCCACCGGGACTAGTGACTTGGAGACCCAGTACTTC. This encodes CAIGPTGTSDLETQYF.

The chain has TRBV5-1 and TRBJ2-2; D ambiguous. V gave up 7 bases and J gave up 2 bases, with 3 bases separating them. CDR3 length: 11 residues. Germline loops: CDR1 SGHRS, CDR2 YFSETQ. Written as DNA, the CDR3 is TGCGCCAGCGCAAACACCGGGGAGCTGTTTTTT. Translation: CASANTGELFF.

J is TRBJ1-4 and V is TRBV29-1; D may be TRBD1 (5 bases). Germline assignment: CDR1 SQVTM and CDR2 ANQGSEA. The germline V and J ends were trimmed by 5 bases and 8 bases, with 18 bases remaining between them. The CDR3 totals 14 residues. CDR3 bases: TGCAGCGTTCGTGTTCATACAGGCCACGAAAAACTGTTTTTT. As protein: CSVRVHTGHEKLFF.

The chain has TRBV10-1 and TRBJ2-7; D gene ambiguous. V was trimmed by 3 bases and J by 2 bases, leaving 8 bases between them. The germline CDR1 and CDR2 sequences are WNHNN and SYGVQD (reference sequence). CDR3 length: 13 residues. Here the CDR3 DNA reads TGCGCCAGCAGTGATACACCAACCTACGAGCAGTACTTC. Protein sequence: CASSDTPTYEQYF.

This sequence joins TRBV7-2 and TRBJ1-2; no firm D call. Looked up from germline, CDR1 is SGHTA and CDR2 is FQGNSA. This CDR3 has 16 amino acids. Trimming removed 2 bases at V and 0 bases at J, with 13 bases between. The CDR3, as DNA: TGTGCCAGCAGCTTATCCCTCAGATTATCTAACTATGGCTACACCTTC. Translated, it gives CASSLSLRLSNYGYTF. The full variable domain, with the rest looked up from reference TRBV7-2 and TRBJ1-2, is GAGVSQSPSNKVTEKGKDVELRCDPISGHTALYWYRQSLGQGLEFLIYFQGNSAPDKSGLPSDRFSAERTGGSVSTLTIQRTQQEDSAVYLCASSLSLRLSNYGYTFGSGTRLTVV.

The DNA for the CDR3 is TGCAGCGTGACAGGGGAAAGTGGTGAGCAGTACTTC. The encoded protein is CSVTGESGEQYF. The chain combines TRBV29-1 with TRBJ2-7; TRBD1 matches 8 bases. The CDR3 loop spans 12 amino acids. Germline-derived CDR1 and CDR2 are SQVTM and ANQGSEA. Germline trimming cut 6 bases from V and 7 bases from J; bases unmatched to any gene: 8.

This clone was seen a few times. The CDR3 reads CASSQGETSGAETDTQYF. The DNA of the CDR3 is TGTGCCAGCAGCCAAGGGGAGACTAGCGGGGCGGAAACAGATACGCAGTATTTT. The V call is TRBV4-2, the J call TRBJ2-3; 11 bases line up with TRBD2. CDR1 and CDR2 (germline): LGHNA, YNFKEQ. The CDR3 spans 18 residues. V trimming: 1 base; J trimming: 3 bases; junction bases outside the gene matches: 9.

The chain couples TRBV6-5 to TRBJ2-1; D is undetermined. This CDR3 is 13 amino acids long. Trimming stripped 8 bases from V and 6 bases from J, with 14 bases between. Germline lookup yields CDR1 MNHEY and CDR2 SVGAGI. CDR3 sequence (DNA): TGTGCCAGCCGTACCCCGTCTTTCAATGAGCAGTTCTTC. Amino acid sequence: CASRTPSFNEQFF.

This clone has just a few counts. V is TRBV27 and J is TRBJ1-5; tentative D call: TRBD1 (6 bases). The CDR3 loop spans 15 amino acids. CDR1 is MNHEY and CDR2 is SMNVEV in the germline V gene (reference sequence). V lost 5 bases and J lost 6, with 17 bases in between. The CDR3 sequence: CASSPRSGVGQPQHF. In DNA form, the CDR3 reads TGTGCCAGCAGTCCCCGGTCAGGGGTGGGTCAGCCCCAGCATTTT.

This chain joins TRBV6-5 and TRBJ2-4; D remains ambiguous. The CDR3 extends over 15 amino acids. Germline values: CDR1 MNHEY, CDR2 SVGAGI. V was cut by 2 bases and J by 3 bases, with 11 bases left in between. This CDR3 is CASSYGGQLKNIQYF. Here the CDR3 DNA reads TGTGCCAGCAGTTACGGCGGTCAGCTCAAAAACATTCAGTACTTC.

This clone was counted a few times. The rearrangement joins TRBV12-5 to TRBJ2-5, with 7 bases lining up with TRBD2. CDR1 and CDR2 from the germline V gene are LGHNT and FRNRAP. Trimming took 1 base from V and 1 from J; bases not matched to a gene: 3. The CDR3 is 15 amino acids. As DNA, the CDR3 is TGTGCTAGTGGTTTGGGACTAGCCCCCCAAGAGACCCAGTACTTC. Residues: CASGLGLAPQETQYF.

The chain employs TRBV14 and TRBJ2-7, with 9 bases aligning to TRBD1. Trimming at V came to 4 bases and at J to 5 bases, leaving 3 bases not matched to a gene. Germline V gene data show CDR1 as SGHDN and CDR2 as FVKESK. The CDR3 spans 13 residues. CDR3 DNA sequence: TGTGCCAGCAGCCCCTGGGACAGGGACGAGCAGTACTTC. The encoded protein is CASSPWDRDEQYF.

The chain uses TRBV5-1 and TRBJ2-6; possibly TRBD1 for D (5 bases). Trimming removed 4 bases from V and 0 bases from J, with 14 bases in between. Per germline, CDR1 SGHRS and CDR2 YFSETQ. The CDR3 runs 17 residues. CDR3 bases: TGCGCCAGCAGCCTACAGACAGCTTTCTCTGGGGCCAACGTCCTGACTTTC. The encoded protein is CASSLQTAFSGANVLTF.

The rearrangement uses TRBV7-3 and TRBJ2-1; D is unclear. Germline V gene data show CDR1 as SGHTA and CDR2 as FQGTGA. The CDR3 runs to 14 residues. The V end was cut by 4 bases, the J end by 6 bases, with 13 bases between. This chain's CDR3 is CASSSNKGGNEQFF. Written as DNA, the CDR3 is TGTGCCAGCAGCTCGAACAAGGGTGGCAATGAGCAGTTCTTC.

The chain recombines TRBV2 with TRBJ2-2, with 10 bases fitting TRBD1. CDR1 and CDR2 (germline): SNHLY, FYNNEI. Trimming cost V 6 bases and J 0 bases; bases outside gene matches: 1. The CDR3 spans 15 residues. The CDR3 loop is CASRGTGANTGELFF. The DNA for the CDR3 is TGTGCCAGCAGGGGGACAGGGGCGAACACCGGGGAGCTGTTTTTT.

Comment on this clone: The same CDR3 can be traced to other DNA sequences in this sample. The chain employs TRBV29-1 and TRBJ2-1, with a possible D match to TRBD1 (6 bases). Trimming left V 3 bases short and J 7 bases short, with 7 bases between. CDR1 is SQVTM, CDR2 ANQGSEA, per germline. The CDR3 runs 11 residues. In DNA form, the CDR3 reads TGCAGCGTTGAGAGGGGGAATGAGCAGTTCTTC. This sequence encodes CSVERGNEQFF.

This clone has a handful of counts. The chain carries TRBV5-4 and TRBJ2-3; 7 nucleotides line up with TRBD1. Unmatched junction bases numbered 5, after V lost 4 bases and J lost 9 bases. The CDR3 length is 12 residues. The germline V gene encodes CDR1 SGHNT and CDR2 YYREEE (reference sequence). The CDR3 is CASSKDRQTQYF. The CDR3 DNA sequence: TGTGCCAGCAGCAAGGACAGGCAAACGCAGTATTTT.

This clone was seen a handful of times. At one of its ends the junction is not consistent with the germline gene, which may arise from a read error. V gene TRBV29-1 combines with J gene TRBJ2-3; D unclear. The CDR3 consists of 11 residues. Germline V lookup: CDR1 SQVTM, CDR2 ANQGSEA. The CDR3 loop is CSAEDGRTQYF. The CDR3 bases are TGCAGCGCTGAAGACGGTCGTACGCAGTATTTT.

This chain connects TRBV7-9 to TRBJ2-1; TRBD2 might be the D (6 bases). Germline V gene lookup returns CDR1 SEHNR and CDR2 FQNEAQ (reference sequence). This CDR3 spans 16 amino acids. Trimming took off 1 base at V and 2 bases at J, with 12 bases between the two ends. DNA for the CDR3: TGTGCCAGCAGCTTAGATGGCAGGGAGGCCTACAATGAGCAGTTCTTC. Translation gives CASSLDGREAYNEQFF.

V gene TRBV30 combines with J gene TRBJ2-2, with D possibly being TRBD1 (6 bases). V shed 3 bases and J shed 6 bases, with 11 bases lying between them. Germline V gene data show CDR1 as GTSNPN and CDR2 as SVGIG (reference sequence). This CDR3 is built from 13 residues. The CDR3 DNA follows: TGTGCCTGGAGCTCGTCAGGGGCCGGGGAGCTGTTTTTT. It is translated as CAWSSSGAGELFF.

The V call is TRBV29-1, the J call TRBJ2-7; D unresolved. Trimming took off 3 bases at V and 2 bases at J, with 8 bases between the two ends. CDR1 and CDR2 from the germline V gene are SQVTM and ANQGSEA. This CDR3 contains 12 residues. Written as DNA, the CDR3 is TGCAGCGTTGAGGGATCAACCTACGAGCAGTACTTC. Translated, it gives CSVEGSTYEQYF.

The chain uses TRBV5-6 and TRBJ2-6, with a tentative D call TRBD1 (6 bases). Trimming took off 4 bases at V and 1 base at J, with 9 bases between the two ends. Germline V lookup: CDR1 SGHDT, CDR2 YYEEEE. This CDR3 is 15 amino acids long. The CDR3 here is CASSLTGSGANVLTF. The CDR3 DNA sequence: TGTGCCAGCAGCCTTACAGGGTCTGGGGCCAACGTCCTGACTTTC.

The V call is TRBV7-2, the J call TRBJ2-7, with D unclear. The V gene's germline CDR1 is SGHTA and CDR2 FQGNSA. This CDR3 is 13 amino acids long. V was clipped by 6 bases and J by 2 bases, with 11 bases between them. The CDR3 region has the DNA TGTGCCAGCAGGGGCATAGGGACCTACGAGCAGTACTTC. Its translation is CASRGIGTYEQYF. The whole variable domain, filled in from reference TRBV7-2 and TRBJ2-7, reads GAGVSQSPSNKVTEKGKDVELRCDPISGHTALYWYRQSLGQGLEFLIYFQGNSAPDKSGLPSDRFSAERTGGSVSTLTIQRTQQEDSAVYLCASRGIGTYEQYFGPGTRLTVT.

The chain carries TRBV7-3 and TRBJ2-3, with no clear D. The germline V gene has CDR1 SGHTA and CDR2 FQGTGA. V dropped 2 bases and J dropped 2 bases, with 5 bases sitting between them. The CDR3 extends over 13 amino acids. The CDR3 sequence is CASSLFHTDTQYF. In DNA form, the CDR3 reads TGTGCCAGCAGCTTATTTCACACAGATACGCAGTATTTT.

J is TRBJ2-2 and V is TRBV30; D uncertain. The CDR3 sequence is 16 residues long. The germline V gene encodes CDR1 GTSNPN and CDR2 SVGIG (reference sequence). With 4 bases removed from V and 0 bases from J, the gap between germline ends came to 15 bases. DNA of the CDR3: TGTGCCTGGACCGGCGGTGCCCCCGCGAACACCGGGGAGCTGTTTTTT. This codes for CAWTGGAPANTGELFF.

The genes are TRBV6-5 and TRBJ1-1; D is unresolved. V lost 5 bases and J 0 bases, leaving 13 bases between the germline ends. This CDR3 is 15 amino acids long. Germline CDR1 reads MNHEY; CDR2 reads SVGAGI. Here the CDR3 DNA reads TGTGCCAGCAGTGCGTCGGGGTCGATGAACACTGAAGCTTTCTTT. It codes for CASSASGSMNTEAFF.

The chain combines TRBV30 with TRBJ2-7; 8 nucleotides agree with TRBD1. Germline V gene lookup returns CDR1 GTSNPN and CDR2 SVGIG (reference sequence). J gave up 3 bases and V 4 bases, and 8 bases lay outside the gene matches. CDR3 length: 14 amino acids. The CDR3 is CAWNGDRSGYEQYF. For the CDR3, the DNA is TGTGCCTGGAATGGGGACAGGTCGGGCTACGAGCAGTACTTC. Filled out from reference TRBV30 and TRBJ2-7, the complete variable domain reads SQTIHQWPATLVQPVGSPLSLECTVEGTSNPNLYWYRQAAGRGLQLLFYSVGIGQISSEVPQNLSASRPQDRQFILSSKKLLLSDSGFYLCAWNGDRSGYEQYFGPGTRLTVT.